This TCR beta chain was identified in a study of identical twins. Study conclusions and caveats: Not following the same donors, the study drew its conclusions from cross-sectional statistical analysis. Insertion counts were lower in abundant cord blood beta clonotypes, a trend that memory repertoires did not show.

This clonotype was detected only a few times. The antigen remains undetermined. Healthy Caucasians were all of the donors. This CDR3 has 15 residues. Trimming left V 9 bases short and J 3 bases short, with 20 bases between. In germline, CDR1 is MNHEY, CDR2 SMNVEV (reference sequence). Carrying unique molecular identifiers, the cDNA also gained a universal primer site through template switching. TCRdb passed the 5' RACE reads through MiXCR, listing each CDR3 protein once. This table has roughly 260,000 distinct CDR3 sequences, around 7.6% appearing once. These data also formed part of another study, on yellow fever vaccine responses in identical twins.

The clonotype was recovered from a woman younger than 30 in good health. The chain uses TRBV27 and TRBJ1-1; possible D gene TRBD1, 6 bases. The sequencing input was CD8+ T cells sorted from blood. Here the CDR3 reads CASFMPKGGDTEAFF. The CDR3 region has the DNA TGTGCCAGTTTCATGCCCAAGGGGGGAGACACTGAAGCTTTCTTT.